Sequencing of this T cell receptor (beta chain) was carried out in a study of blood T cells in healthy people across ages. Through a sample-barcoded 5' primer and a J-beta primer mix, a second PCR was run for roughly 6 to 11 cycles. Each cDNA molecule was tagged by a template-switch adaptor that had 12 random nucleotides. TCRdb called the 5' RACE reads again in MiXCR, with one record for every CDR3 protein. The sample has around 1.5 million distinct CDR3 sequences, about 31% seen once. Points from the study as a whole: Expanded clonotype changes were possibly confounded by unknown donor CMV status. Estimated diversity, derived from one million T cells, was regarded as an underestimate.

This clonotype was seen many times. Its antigen remains unidentified. Each sample had at least 6 million PBMCs isolated. Between the trimmed V and J ends, which lost 3 bases and 3 bases, there was a span of 5 bases. The length of the CDR3 is 12 residues. CDR1 is MNHNS and CDR2 is SASEGT in the germline V gene. This TCR was sampled from a woman aged 25 to 45 in good health. The sequencing input was blood. V is TRBV6-1 and J is TRBJ1-1, with D unclear. The CDR3 here is CASSEGYTEAFF. The CDR3 DNA reads TGTGCCAGCAGTGAGGGCTACACTGAAGCTTTCTTT.